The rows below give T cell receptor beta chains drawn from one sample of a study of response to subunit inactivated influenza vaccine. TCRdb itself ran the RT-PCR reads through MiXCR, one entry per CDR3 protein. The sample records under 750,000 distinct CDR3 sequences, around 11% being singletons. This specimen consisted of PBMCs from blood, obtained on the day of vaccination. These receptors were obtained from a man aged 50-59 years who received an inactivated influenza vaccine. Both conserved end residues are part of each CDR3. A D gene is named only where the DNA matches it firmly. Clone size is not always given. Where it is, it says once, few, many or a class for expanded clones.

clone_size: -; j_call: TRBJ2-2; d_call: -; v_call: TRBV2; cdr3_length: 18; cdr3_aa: CTLSLVADSWTHTGELFF; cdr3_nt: TGTACCCTCAGTTTAGTCGCAGACTCATGGACCCACACCGGGGAGCTGTTTTTT
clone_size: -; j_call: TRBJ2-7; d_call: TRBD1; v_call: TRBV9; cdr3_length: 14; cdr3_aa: CASSETGTGSEQYF; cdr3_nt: TGTGCCAGCAGCGAGACCGGGACAGGGAGCGAGCAGTACTTC
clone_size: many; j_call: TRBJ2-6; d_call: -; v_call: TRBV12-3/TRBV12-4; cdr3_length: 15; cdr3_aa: CASSLGTTGANVLTF; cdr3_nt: TGTGCCAGCAGTTTGGGGACCACTGGGGCCAACGTCCTGACTTTC
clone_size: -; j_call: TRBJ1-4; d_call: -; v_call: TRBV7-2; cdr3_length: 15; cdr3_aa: CASSLGGLYNEKLFF; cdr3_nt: TGTGCCAGCAGCCTCGGGGGACTTTATAATGAAAAACTGTTTTTT
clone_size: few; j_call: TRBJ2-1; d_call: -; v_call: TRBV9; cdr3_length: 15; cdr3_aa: CASSEMGASYNEQFF; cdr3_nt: TGTGCCAGCAGTGAGATGGGGGCCTCCTACAATGAGCAGTTCTTC
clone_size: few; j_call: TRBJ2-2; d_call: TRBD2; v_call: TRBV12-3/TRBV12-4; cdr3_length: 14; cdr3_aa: CASSLGGNSGELFF; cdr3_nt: TGTGCCAGCAGTCTCGGGGGGAATTCCGGGGAGCTGTTTTTT
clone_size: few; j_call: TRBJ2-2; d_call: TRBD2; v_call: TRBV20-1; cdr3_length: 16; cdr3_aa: CSARNPRGGHTGELFF; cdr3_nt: TGCAGTGCTAGAAATCCCCGGGGGGGCCATACCGGGGAGCTGTTTTTT
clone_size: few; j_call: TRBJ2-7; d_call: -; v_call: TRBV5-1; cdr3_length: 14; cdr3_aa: CASSPGQTDYEQYF; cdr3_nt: TGCGCCAGCAGCCCCGGGCAGACAGACTACGAGCAGTACTTC
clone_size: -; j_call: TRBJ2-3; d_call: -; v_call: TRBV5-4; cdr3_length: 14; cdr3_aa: CASSKTDRTDTQYF; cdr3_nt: TGTGCCAGCAGCAAAACGGACCGCACAGATACGCAGTATTTT
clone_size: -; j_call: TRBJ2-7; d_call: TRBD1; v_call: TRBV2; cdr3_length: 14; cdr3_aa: CASRPTPDRDEQYF; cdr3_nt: TGTGCCAGCAGACCCACCCCGGACAGGGACGAGCAGTACTTC
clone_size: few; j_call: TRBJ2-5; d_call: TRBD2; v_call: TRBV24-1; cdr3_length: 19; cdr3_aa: CATSDRSGTSGGAQETQYF; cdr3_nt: TGTGCCACCAGTGACCGGTCCGGGACTAGCGGAGGAGCACAAGAGACCCAGTACTTC
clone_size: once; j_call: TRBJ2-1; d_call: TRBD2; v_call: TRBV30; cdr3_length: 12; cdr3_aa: CAWNGEGSEQFF; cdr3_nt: TGTGCCTGGAACGGGGAGGGGAGCGAGCAGTTCTTC
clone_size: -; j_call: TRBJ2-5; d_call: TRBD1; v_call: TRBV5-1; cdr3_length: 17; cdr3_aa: CASSGPPGRTGGETQYF; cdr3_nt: TGCGCCAGCAGCGGGCCCCCCGGTCGGACAGGGGGAGAGACCCAGTACTTC
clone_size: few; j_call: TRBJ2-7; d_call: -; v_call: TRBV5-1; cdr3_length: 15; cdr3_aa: CASSFSALYSYEQYF; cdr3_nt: TGCGCCAGCAGCTTTTCTGCGCTTTACTCCTACGAGCAGTACTTC
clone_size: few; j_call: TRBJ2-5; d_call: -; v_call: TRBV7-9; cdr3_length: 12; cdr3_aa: CASSDPPETQYF; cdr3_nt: TGTGCCAGCAGCGACCCCCCAGAGACCCAGTACTTC
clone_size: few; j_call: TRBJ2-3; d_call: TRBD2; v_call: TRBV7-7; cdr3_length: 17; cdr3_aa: CASSQTSGGAFTDTQYF; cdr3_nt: TGTGCTAGCAGCCAAACTAGCGGGGGGGCCTTCACAGATACGCAGTATTTT
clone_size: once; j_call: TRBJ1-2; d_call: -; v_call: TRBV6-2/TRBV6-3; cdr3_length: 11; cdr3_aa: CASTSGYGYTF; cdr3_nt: TGTGCCAGCACGTCCGGCTATGGCTACACCTTC
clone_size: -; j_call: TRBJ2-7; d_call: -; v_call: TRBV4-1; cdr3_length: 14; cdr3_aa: CASSWSPASYEQYF; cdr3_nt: TGCGCCAGCAGCTGGTCGCCAGCTTCCTACGAGCAGTACTTC
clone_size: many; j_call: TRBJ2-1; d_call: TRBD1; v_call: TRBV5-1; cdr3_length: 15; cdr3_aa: CASSLLGQGENEQFF; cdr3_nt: TGCGCCAGCAGCCTACTGGGACAGGGTGAAAATGAGCAGTTCTTC
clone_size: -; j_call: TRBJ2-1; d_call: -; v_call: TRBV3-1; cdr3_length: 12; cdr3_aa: CASSQEFSGQFF; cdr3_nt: TGTGCCAGCAGCCAAGAGTTCTCGGGGCAGTTCTTC
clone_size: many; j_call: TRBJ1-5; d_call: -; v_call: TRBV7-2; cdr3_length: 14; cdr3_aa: CASSLRYSNQPQHF; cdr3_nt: TGTGCCAGCAGCTTACGGTATAGCAATCAGCCCCAGCATTTT
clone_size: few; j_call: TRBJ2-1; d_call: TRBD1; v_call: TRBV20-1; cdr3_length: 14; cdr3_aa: CSANRDRGYNEQFF; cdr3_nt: TGCAGTGCAAACCGGGACAGGGGCTACAATGAGCAGTTCTTC
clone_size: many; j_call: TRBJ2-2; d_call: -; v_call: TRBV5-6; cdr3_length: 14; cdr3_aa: CASRQETGTGELFF; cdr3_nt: TGTGCCAGCAGACAAGAGACAGGAACCGGGGAGCTGTTTTTT
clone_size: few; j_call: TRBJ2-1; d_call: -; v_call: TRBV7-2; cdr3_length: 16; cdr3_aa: CASSLASAGWSNEQFF; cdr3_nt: TGTGCCAGCAGCTTAGCGTCGGCAGGGTGGTCGAATGAGCAGTTCTTC
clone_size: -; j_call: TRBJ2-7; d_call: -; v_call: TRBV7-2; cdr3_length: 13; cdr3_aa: CASSSTVPYEQYF; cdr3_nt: TGTGCCAGCAGCTCGACTGTCCCCTACGAGCAGTACTTC
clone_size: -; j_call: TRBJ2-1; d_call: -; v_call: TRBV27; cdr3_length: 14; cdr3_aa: CASSFLQGYNEQFF; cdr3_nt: TGTGCCAGCAGTTTCCTGCAGGGTTACAATGAGCAGTTCTTC
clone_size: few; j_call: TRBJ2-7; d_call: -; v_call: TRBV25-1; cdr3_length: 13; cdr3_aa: CASSEGSRYEQYF; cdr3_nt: TGTGCCAGCAGTGAAGGATCGAGGTACGAGCAGTACTTC
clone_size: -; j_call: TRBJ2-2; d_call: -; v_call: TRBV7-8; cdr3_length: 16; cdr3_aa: CASSPRGTYYTGELFF; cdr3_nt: TGTGCCAGCAGCCCACGGGGGACATACTACACCGGGGAGCTGTTTTTT
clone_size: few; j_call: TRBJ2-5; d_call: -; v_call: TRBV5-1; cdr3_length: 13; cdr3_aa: CASSGDGQETQYF; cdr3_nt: TGCGCCAGCAGCGGGGACGGGCAAGAGACCCAGTACTTC
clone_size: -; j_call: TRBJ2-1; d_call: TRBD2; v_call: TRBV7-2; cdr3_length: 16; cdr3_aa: CASSLITSGGVGEQFF; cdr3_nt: TGTGCCAGCAGCTTAATCACTAGCGGGGGCGTGGGGGAGCAGTTCTTC
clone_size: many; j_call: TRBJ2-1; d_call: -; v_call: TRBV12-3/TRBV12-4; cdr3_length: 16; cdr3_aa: CASSYSTLFSYNEQFF; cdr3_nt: TGTGCCAGCAGTTATTCGACCCTATTCTCCTACAATGAGCAGTTCTTC
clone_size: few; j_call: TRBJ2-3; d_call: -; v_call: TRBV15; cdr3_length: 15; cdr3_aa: CATSTRLGVGDTQYF; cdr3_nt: TGTGCCACCAGCACTAGACTGGGAGTCGGAGATACGCAGTATTTT
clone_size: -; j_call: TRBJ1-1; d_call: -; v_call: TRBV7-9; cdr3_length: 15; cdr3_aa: CASTDPIGGRTEAFF; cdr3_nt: TGTGCCAGCACCGACCCGATAGGTGGTCGCACTGAAGCTTTCTTT
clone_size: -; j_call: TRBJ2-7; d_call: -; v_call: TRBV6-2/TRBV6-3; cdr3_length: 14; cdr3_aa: CASRQPRNSYEQYF; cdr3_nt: TGTGCCAGCAGACAACCCAGAAACTCCTACGAGCAGTACTTC
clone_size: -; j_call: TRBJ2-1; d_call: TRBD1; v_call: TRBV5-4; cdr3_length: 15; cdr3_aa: CASSRNRDSNNEQFF; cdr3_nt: TGTGCCAGCAGCAGGAACCGGGACAGTAACAATGAGCAGTTCTTC
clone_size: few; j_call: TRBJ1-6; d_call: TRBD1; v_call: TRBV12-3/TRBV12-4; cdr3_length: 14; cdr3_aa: CASNVQGVNSPLHF; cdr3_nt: TGTGCCAGCAACGTACAGGGGGTTAATTCACCCCTCCACTTT
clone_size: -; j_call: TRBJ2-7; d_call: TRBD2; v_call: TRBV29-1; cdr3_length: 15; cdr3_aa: CSVKGLAGVTYEQYF; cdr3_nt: TGCAGCGTAAAGGGACTAGCGGGGGTTACCTACGAGCAGTACTTC
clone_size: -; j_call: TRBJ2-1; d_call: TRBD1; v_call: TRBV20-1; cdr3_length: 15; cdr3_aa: CSARVGTGGRDEQFF; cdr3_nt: TGCAGTGCTAGAGTCGGGACAGGGGGACGTGATGAGCAGTTCTTC
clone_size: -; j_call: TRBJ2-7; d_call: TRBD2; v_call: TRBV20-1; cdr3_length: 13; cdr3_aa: CSRVAGVSYEQYF; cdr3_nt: TGCAGTAGAGTAGCGGGTGTATCCTACGAGCAGTACTTC
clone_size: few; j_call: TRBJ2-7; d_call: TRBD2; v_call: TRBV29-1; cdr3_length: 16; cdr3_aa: CSVGNSGSYRVTEQYF; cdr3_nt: TGCAGCGTTGGCAATAGCGGGAGTTATCGGGTAACGGAGCAGTACTTC
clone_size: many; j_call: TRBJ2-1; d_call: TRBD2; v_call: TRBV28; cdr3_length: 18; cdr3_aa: CASSLFSPGTGGYNEQFF; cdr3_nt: TGTGCCAGCAGTTTATTTTCCCCCGGAACGGGGGGCTACAATGAGCAGTTCTTC
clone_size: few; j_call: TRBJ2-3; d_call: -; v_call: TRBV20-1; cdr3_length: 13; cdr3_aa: CSARIGSPDTQYF; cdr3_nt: TGCAGTGCTAGAATCGGGAGCCCAGATACGCAGTATTTT
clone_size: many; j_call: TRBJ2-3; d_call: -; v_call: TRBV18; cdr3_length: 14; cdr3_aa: CASSPIPRIDTQYF; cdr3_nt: TGTGCCAGCTCACCAATCCCGCGTATTGATACGCAGTATTTT
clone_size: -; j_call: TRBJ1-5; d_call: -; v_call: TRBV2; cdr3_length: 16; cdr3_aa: CASTLYGLRGNQPQHF; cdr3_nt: TGTGCCAGCACCTTATACGGTCTCAGGGGCAATCAGCCCCAGCATTTT